These 32 T cell receptor beta chains were sequenced from one sample in a study of cytotoxic CD8 clonotypes in ibrutinib-treated CLL. Clones were read by immunoSEQ multiplex PCR, and TCRdb kept only the in-frame ones, dropping some. In the table there are some 200,000 clones, 79% of which are singletons. The starting material was PBMCs, obtained after 12 months of ibrutinib treatment. Receptor source: a human donor with chronic lymphocytic leukemia.

The chain links TRBV12-5 to TRBJ2-1; TRBD1 matches at 9 bases. V lost 5 bases to trimming and J lost 0 bases; unmatched junction nucleotides: 5. Germline lookup yields CDR1 LGHNT and CDR2 FRNRAP. The CDR3 has 16 residues. The DNA for the CDR3 is TGTGCTAGTGGTCGGGACAGGGAAAGCTCCTACAATGAGCAGTTCTTC. Amino acid sequence: CASGRDRESSYNEQFF. Filled out from reference TRBV12-5 and TRBJ2-1, the complete variable domain reads DARVTQTPRHKVTEMGQEVTMRCQPILGHNTVFWYRQTMMQGLELLAYFRNRAPLDDSGMPKDRFSAEMPDATLATLKIQPSEPRDSAVYFCASGRDRESSYNEQFFGPGTRLTVL.

The CDR3 DNA reads TGTGCCAGCAGCTTAGTTACTTCCATCGGGGAGCAGTACTTC. Protein: CASSLVTSIGEQYF. The gene calls are TRBV7-9 and TRBJ2-7, with no clear D. Trimming stripped 1 base from V and 7 bases from J, with 14 bases between. This CDR3 region has 14 residues. In germline, CDR1 is SEHNR, CDR2 FQNEAQ (reference sequence). Drawing the rest from reference TRBV7-9 and TRBJ2-7, the complete variable domain is DTGVSQNPRHKITKRGQNVTFRCDPISEHNRLYWYRQTLGQGPEFLTYFQNEAQLEKSRLLSDRFSAERPKGSFSTLEIQRTEQGDSAMYLCASSLVTSIGEQYFGPGTRLTVT.

J is TRBJ2-5 and V is TRBV11-3; TRBD2 might be the D (6 bases). Trimming left V 4 bases short and J 0 bases short, with 12 bases between. Germline V gene data show CDR1 as SGHNT and CDR2 as YENEEA. CDR3 length equals 15 residues. The CDR3 DNA reads TGTGCCAGCAGCTCGCGCGGGGAGTACCAAGAGACCCAGTACTTC. Translating it yields CASSSRGEYQETQYF.

V is TRBV2 and J is TRBJ1-3; D may be TRBD1 (5 bases). Per the germline V gene, CDR1 is SNHLY and CDR2 is FYNNEI. This CDR3 spans 13 amino acids. Trimming took off 7 bases at V and 3 bases at J, with 10 bases between the two ends. This chain's CDR3 is CASMRGVGNTIYF. CDR3 sequence (DNA): TGTGCCAGCATGAGAGGGGTTGGAAACACCATATATTTT.

This clone has only a few counts. The chain carries TRBV18 and TRBJ1-2, with 8 bases that match TRBD1. The length of the CDR3 is 15 residues. Germline V gives CDR1 KGHSH, CDR2 LQKENI. V shed 2 bases, J shed 8 bases, and the junction held 10 bases outside the gene matches. The CDR3 loop reads CASSPTKTGELGYTF. CDR3 nucleotides: TGTGCCAGCTCACCAACCAAGACAGGGGAGTTGGGCTACACCTTC.

To note about this clone: A read error may be the cause here, since a much bigger clone is one base away. The chain employs TRBV1 and TRBJ1-2. TRBV1 is a known pseudogene. The CDR3 is 14 residues long. The CDR3 DNA reads TGCGCCAGCAGCCCTACATTCTGGGGCTATGGCTACACCTTC. It codes for CASSPTFWGYGYTF.

The rearrangement links TRBV19 to TRBJ2-1; D gene unclear. The V and J ends lost 1 base and 4 bases respectively, with 8 bases between them. Per the germline V gene, CDR1 is LNHDA and CDR2 is SQIVND (reference sequence). This CDR3 contains 14 residues. Written as DNA, the CDR3 is TGTGCCAGTAGTATAGCTCAGGCGTACAATGAGCAGTTCTTC. Translating gives CASSIAQAYNEQFF.

The J gene is TRBJ2-7, the V gene TRBV6-5; no clear D. This CDR3 has 15 amino acids. With 0 bases removed from V and 0 bases from J, the gap between germline ends came to 9 bases. Germline V lookup: CDR1 MNHEY, CDR2 SVGAGI. CDR3 sequence reads: CASSYSLGSSYEQYF. CDR3 DNA: TGTGCCAGCAGTTACTCGCTCGGCAGCTCCTACGAGCAGTACTTC.

This clone was counted once. J is TRBJ1-3 and V is TRBV18; a weak D match, TRBD1 (5 bases). The CDR3 extends over 14 amino acids. CDR1 and CDR2 (germline): KGHSH, LQKENI. Trimming took off 6 bases at V and 8 bases at J, with 17 bases between the two ends. This CDR3 reads CASSVGTVVDTIYF. CDR3 nucleotide sequence: TGTGCCAGCTCGGTTGGGACGGTGGTTGACACCATATATTTT.

This clone was counted a few times. The chain links TRBV30 to TRBJ1-2, with TRBD1 as a possible D gene (6 bases). Trimming took 0 bases from V and 7 from J, leaving 6 bases between them. The CDR3 has 11 amino acids. In germline, CDR1 is GTSNPN, CDR2 SVGIG (reference sequence). This chain's CDR3 is CAWSVQGGYTF. The DNA of the CDR3 is TGTGCCTGGAGTGTACAGGGTGGCTACACCTTC.

The chain links TRBV5-6 to TRBJ2-5, with TRBD2 matching over 7 bases. Losses at the gene ends were 4 bases for V and 8 bases for J; bases not matched to a gene: 11. CDR1 SGHDT and CDR2 YYEEEE come from the germline V gene. CDR3 length: 14 amino acids. The CDR3 DNA is TGTGCCAGCAGCCCAGATGGGGCGGGGGTCACCCAGTACTTC. It yields the protein CASSPDGAGVTQYF.

The rearrangement links TRBV6-6 to TRBJ1-2; no reliable D call. The germline gives CDR1 MNHNY, CDR2 SVGAGI (reference sequence). V lost 2 bases to trimming and J lost 8 bases, with 6 bases between them. This CDR3 is built from 11 residues. CDR3 sequence (DNA): TGTGCCAGCAGTTACGGTTGGGGCTACACCTTC. Its translation: CASSYGWGYTF.

V usage is TRBV12-5 and J usage is TRBJ1-2, with D possibly TRBD1 on 5 matching bases. The germline V and J ends were trimmed by 1 base and 3 bases, with 12 bases remaining between them. The CDR3 loop spans 15 amino acids. In germline, CDR1 is LGHNT, CDR2 FRNRAP. The CDR3 sequence is CASGLEIGTDYGYTF. The CDR3 DNA reads TGTGCTAGTGGTTTGGAAATAGGGACGGACTATGGCTACACCTTC. Using reference TRBV12-5 and TRBJ1-2 for the parts outside the CDR3, the full variable domain is DARVTQTPRHKVTEMGQEVTMRCQPILGHNTVFWYRQTMMQGLELLAYFRNRAPLDDSGMPKDRFSAEMPDATLATLKIQPSEPRDSAVYFCASGLEIGTDYGYTFGSGTRLTVV.

The chain carries TRBV9 and TRBJ2-5, with 9 bases aligning to TRBD1. Germline V gives CDR1 SGDLS, CDR2 YYNGEE. This CDR3 is 13 amino acids long. Trimming removed 4 bases from V and 9 bases from J; junction bases left unmatched: 7. DNA of the CDR3: TGTGCCAGCAGCTCAGGGACAGGGAAGTCCCAGTACTTC. This gives the protein CASSSGTGKSQYF. The variable domain in full, completed from reference TRBV9 and TRBJ2-5, reads DSGVTQTPKHLITATGQRVTLRCSPRSGDLSVYWYQQSLDQGLQFLIQYYNGEERAKGNILERFSAQQFPDLHSELNLSSLELGDSALYFCASSSGTGKSQYFGPGTRLLVL.

V is TRBV30 and J is TRBJ1-5; 7 nucleotides agree with TRBD1. J was trimmed by 0 bases and V by 3 bases; bases with no gene match: 23. The CDR3 is made up of 21 amino acids. Germline CDR1 reads GTSNPN; CDR2 reads SVGIG (reference sequence). The CDR3 reads CAWSRSLTGINPADSNQPQHF. Written as DNA, the CDR3 is TGTGCCTGGAGCCGTAGCTTGACAGGGATCAATCCAGCCGATAGCAATCAGCCCCAGCATTTT. Complete variable domain (other parts from reference TRBV30 and TRBJ1-5): SQTIHQWPATLVQPVGSPLSLECTVEGTSNPNLYWYRQAAGRGLQLLFYSVGIGQISSEVPQNLSASRPQDRQFILSSKKLLLSDSGFYLCAWSRSLTGINPADSNQPQHFGDGTRLSIL.

The rearrangement uses TRBV29-1 and TRBJ2-1; D ambiguous. Per germline, CDR1 SQVTM and CDR2 ANQGSEA. V gave up 1 base and J gave up 8 bases, with 9 bases separating them. The CDR3 length is 12 residues. CDR3 region: CSVEGLEYEQFF. The CDR3 DNA reads TGCAGCGTTGAAGGCCTGGAGTATGAGCAGTTCTTC.

This chain connects TRBV10-3 to TRBJ2-3; D might be TRBD2 (5 bases). The V end was cut by 6 bases, the J end by 3 bases, with 16 bases between. Per the germline V gene, CDR1 is ENHRY and CDR2 is SYGVKD. The CDR3 contains 15 residues. CDR3 nucleotide sequence: TGTGCCATCAGGGCCATCTGGACTTCGACAGATACGCAGTATTTT. Translating gives CAIRAIWTSTDTQYF.

This clone was recorded only once. J is TRBJ2-3 and V is TRBV21-1; the DNA was not used to check the table's D call, TRBD2. TRBV21-1 is a listed pseudogene. The CDR3 is made up of 12 amino acids. The CDR3 DNA sequence: TGTCGGGAGGGGACTAGCACAGATACGCAGTATTTT. It translates to CREGTSTDTQYF.

The rearrangement joins TRBV15 to TRBJ2-5; 9 nucleotides align to TRBD2. V was pared by 0 bases and J by 2 bases, with 4 bases of the junction left unmatched. This CDR3 spans 16 amino acids. Germline CDR1 and CDR2: LNHNV and YYDKDF (reference sequence). The CDR3 sequence: CATSRDQTSGQETQYF. The CDR3 coding sequence is TGTGCCACCAGCAGAGATCAGACTAGCGGACAAGAGACCCAGTACTTC.

This clone occurred a few times. The rearrangement uses TRBV30 and TRBJ1-1; D is undetermined. Germline V gene data show CDR1 as GTSNPN and CDR2 as SVGIG (reference sequence). The length of the CDR3 is 12 residues. The germline V and J ends were trimmed by 1 base and 0 bases, with 3 bases remaining between them. The CDR3 DNA is TGTGCCTGGAGTGGAATGAACACTGAAGCTTTCTTT. Translation gives CAWSGMNTEAFF.

This chain connects TRBV7-2 to TRBJ2-3; tentative D call: TRBD2 (7 bases). The length of the CDR3 is 15 residues. Trimming pared 1 base from V and 2 bases from J, leaving 10 bases between. Germline assignment: CDR1 SGHTA and CDR2 FQGNSA. CDR3 loop: CASSLVGGATDTQYF. The CDR3 coding sequence is TGTGCCAGCAGCTTAGTGGGGGGGGCCACAGATACGCAGTATTTT.

The genes are TRBV11-1 and TRBJ2-7; D remains unclear. Trimming cost V 4 bases and J 3 bases, with 13 bases left between them. Looked up from germline, CDR1 is SGHAT and CDR2 is FQDESV (reference sequence). CDR3 length: 14 residues. The DNA for the CDR3 is TGTGCCAGCAGCTCTCGGGCACCCAACTACGAGCAGTACTTC. Translating gives CASSSRAPNYEQYF.

The J gene is TRBJ2-1, the V gene TRBV2, with D tentatively TRBD2 (7 bases). The germline V gene has CDR1 SNHLY and CDR2 FYNNEI. The ends were cut back, 6 bases at V and 2 bases at J, with 17 bases in the middle. This CDR3 comprises 16 residues. CDR3 DNA: TGTGCCAGCAGACAGGGAGGGTGGACTACCTACAATGAGCAGTTCTTC. Its translation is CASRQGGWTTYNEQFF.

The chain is built from TRBV25-1 and TRBJ2-7; the match to TRBD2 covers 7 bases. V was clipped by 8 bases and J by 4 bases; unmatched bases: 11. CDR1 MGHDK and CDR2 SYGVNS come from the germline V gene. The CDR3 consists of 14 residues. CDR3: CASAIGGRVYEQYF. Here the CDR3 DNA reads TGTGCCAGCGCCATTGGCGGGAGAGTATACGAGCAGTACTTC.

CDR3 coding DNA: TGTGCCAGCAGTGAAAACGGGAGGTGGAGGTATGGCTACACCTTC. This encodes CASSENGRWRYGYTF. The J gene is TRBJ1-2, the V gene TRBV2; D is unresolved. Germline values: CDR1 SNHLY, CDR2 FYNNEI. V was cut by 2 bases and J by 5 bases, with 15 bases left in between. The CDR3 is made up of 15 amino acids. The whole variable domain, filled in from reference TRBV2 and TRBJ1-2, reads EPEVTQTPSHQVTQMGQEVILRCVPISNHLYFYWYRQILGQKVEFLVSFYNNEISEKSEIFDDQFSVERPDGSNFTLKIRSTKLEDSAMYFCASSENGRWRYGYTFGSGTRLTVV.

V is TRBV18 and J is TRBJ1-1; no clear D. Germline CDR1 reads KGHSH; CDR2 reads LQKENI. V lost 3 bases to trimming and J lost 3 bases, with 17 bases between them. This CDR3 is 16 amino acids long. In nucleotides, the CDR3 is TGTGCCAGCTCACCCCGGGATCAGGTGGTAGACACTGAAGCTTTCTTT. Translated, it gives CASSPRDQVVDTEAFF.

The chain joins TRBV5-4 to TRBJ2-1; D is unclear. Trimming took off 4 bases at V and 5 bases at J, with 16 bases between the two ends. CDR1 is SGHNT, CDR2 YYREEE, per germline (reference sequence). The CDR3 is 15 residues long. This CDR3 reads CASSPSYRVNNEQFF. The CDR3 coding sequence is TGTGCCAGCAGCCCATCCTACCGGGTGAACAATGAGCAGTTCTTC.

The chain links TRBV5-1 to TRBJ2-2, with D possibly being TRBD1 or TRBD2 (5 bases each). The CDR3 has 14 residues. The germline V gene encodes CDR1 SGHRS and CDR2 YFSETQ. Trimming pared 10 bases from V and 1 base from J, leaving 14 bases between. For the CDR3, the DNA is TGCGCCGGAAGGGAGAGGGGGAACACCGGGGAGCTGTTTTTT. Its translation: CAGRERGNTGELFF.

The chain's CDR3 is CATSRWGGGNGYTF. The CDR3, as DNA: TGTGCCACCAGCAGGTGGGGAGGAGGGAATGGCTACACCTTC. This chain uses TRBV15 with TRBJ1-2; D is undetermined. The CDR3 is made up of 14 amino acids. The V gene's germline CDR1 is LNHNV and CDR2 YYDKDF (reference sequence). V dropped 3 bases and J dropped 6 bases, with 14 bases sitting between them. The entire variable domain, with the rest obtained from reference TRBV15 and TRBJ1-2, is as follows: DAMVIQNPRYQVTQFGKPVTLSCSQTLNHNVMYWYQQKSSQAPKLLFHYYDKDFNNEADTPDNFQSRRPNTSFCFLDIRSPGLGDTAMYLCATSRWGGGNGYTFGSGTRLTVV.

The chain recombines TRBV11-3 with TRBJ1-1; 7 bases map to TRBD1. After removal of 5 bases from V and 8 bases from J, the junction contained 11 bases not matched to a gene. Looked up from germline, CDR1 is SGHNT and CDR2 is YENEEA. The CDR3 runs to 14 residues. Here the CDR3 DNA reads TGTGCCAGCAGCCCGTCGGCGGACAGGACGGAAGCTTTCTTT. It is translated as CASSPSADRTEAFF.

J is TRBJ2-2 and V is TRBV29-1; D is unresolved. Germline assignment: CDR1 SQVTM and CDR2 ANQGSEA. CDR3 length equals 14 residues. Trimming stripped 3 bases from V and 6 bases from J, with 14 bases between. The CDR3 nucleotides read TGCAGCGTTGATGCCCTAGACGGCGCCGGGGAGCTGTTTTTT. Its protein product is CSVDALDGAGELFF.

This chain links TRBV18 with TRBJ1-5; the match to TRBD1 covers 10 bases. The V gene end was trimmed by 5 bases and the J gene end by 7 bases; junction bases not matched to a gene: 14. Germline V gene sequence: CDR1 KGHSH, CDR2 LQKENI. The CDR3 is 17 amino acids. The CDR3 DNA follows: TGTGCCAGCTCAGAATACGAGACAGGGGGCGGTGGACAGCCCCAGCATTTT. Translated: CASSEYETGGGGQPQHF.